The sequence of this T cell receptor (beta chain) was determined in a study of blood T cell repertoires in COVID-19. About the research overall: Acute-phase and convalescent COVID-19 samples originated in the United States, Italy and Spain. T cells, B-cell-depleted T cells, or PBMCs provided the cDNA or gDNA that served as material.

Trimming cost V 2 bases and J 4 bases; bases outside gene matches: 2. This CDR3 is 13 amino acids long. CDR1 and CDR2 (germline): SGHTA, FQGNSA. Methods used by the authors: Amplifying reference gene primers gave estimates of nucleated cell counts. Using immunoSEQ multiplex PCR, the repertoire was profiled, and TCRdb retains in-frame clones only, with some absent. V and J calls and clone size are those listed in that table; D and trimming were worked out from the DNA. The sample has 25,000 to 35,000 clones; around 80% are singletons. This sequence was found in a woman aged 80 or over with acute or convalescent COVID-19. Sequencing input: peripheral blood. The chain employs TRBV7-2 and TRBJ2-7; 7 nucleotides agree with TRBD1. The DNA of the CDR3 is TGTGCCAGCAGCTTAACAGGGGCATACGAGCAGTACTTC. Encoded protein: CASSLTGAYEQYF. Full variable domain (rest looked up from reference TRBV7-2 and TRBJ2-7): GAGVSQSPSNKVTEKGKDVELRCDPISGHTALYWYRQSLGQGLEFLIYFQGNSAPDKSGLPSDRFSAERTGGSVSTLTIQRTQQEDSAVYLCASSLTGAYEQYFGPGTRLTVT.